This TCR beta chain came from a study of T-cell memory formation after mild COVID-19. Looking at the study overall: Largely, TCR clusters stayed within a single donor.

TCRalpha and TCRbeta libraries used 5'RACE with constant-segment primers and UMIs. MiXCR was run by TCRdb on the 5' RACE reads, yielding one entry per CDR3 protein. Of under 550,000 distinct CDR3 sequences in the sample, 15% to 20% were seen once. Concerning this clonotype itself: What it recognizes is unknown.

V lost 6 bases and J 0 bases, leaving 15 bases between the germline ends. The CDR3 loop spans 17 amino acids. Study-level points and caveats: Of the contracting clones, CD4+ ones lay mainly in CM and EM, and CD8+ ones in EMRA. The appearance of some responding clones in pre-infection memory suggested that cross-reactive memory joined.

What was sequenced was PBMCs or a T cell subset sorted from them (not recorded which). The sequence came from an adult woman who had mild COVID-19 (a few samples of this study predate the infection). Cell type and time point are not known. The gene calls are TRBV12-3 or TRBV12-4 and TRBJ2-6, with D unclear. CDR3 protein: CASSLRLENSGANVLTF. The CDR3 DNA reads TGTGCCAGCAGCCTAAGACTGGAAAACTCTGGGGCCAACGTCCTGACTTTC.